Listed here are 11 T cell receptor beta chains from one sample, sequenced in a study of blood T cell repertoires in COVID-19. Clones were read by immunoSEQ multiplex PCR, and TCRdb kept only the in-frame ones, dropping some. The sample carries some 110,000 clones, 70% to 90% recorded once. Sequenced sample: peripheral blood. Receptors originate from a man aged 40-55 years with acute or convalescent COVID-19.

This clone was counted once. The chain is built from TRBV10-2 and TRBJ2-1; perhaps TRBD1 as D (6 bases). The CDR3 has 13 residues. V was shortened by 6 bases and J by 3 bases, with 9 bases between the two germline ends. The germline gives CDR1 WSHSY, CDR2 SAAADI. The CDR3 bases are TGCGCCAGCAGAAGGGGGAGCTACAATGAGCAGTTCTTC. Protein sequence: CASRRGSYNEQFF.

The V call is TRBV6-2 or TRBV6-3, the J call TRBJ2-1; 8 nucleotides align to TRBD2. V shed 3 bases and J 9 bases; nucleotides not matched to a gene: 10. Germline values: CDR1 MNHEY, CDR2 SVGEGT. The CDR3 loop spans 15 amino acids. As DNA, the CDR3 is TGTGCCAGCAGTTATATGACGGGAGGGCATGGTGAGCAGTTCTTC. Translation: CASSYMTGGHGEQFF.

This clone occurred a few times. The chain joins TRBV6-4 to TRBJ2-1; maybe TRBD2 (6 bases). V was pared by 0 bases and J by 4 bases, with 10 bases between. This CDR3 contains 15 residues. The germline V gene encodes CDR1 MRHNA and CDR2 SNTAGT. As DNA, the CDR3 is TGTGCCAGCAGTGACTCGGGGGGAGCTTACAATGAGCAGTTCTTC. Translating gives CASSDSGGAYNEQFF.

The V call is TRBV5-6, the J call TRBJ2-2; D may be TRBD1 (6 bases). The CDR3 sequence is 14 residues long. V was clipped by 4 bases and J by 4 bases, with 11 bases between them. The V gene's germline CDR1 is SGHDT and CDR2 YYEEEE. CDR3 bases: TGTGCCAGCAGCCTACAGGGTAGCACCGGGGAGCTGTTTTTT. It specifies CASSLQGSTGELFF.

The chain links TRBV7-2 to TRBJ1-1; D gene uncertain. CDR1 and CDR2 (germline): SGHTA, FQGNSA. This CDR3 spans 14 amino acids. Trimming pared 1 base from V and 0 bases from J, leaving 6 bases between. This CDR3 is CASSLDLLNTEAFF. The CDR3 region has the DNA TGTGCCAGCAGCTTAGATCTCCTGAACACTGAAGCTTTCTTT.

This clone appeared a single time. The chain carries TRBV2 and TRBJ2-2; 10 bases line up with TRBD2. The CDR3 covers 19 residues. V was clipped by 3 bases and J by 3 bases; unmatched bases: 13. Germline V gene sequence: CDR1 SNHLY, CDR2 FYNNEI. The CDR3 loop reads CASSDPTSGMPRDTGELFF. CDR3 in DNA: TGTGCCAGCAGTGATCCCACTAGCGGGATGCCCCGCGACACCGGGGAGCTGTTTTTT.

V usage is TRBV13 and J usage is TRBJ2-7, with 7 nucleotides matching TRBD1. The trim removed 5 bases at V and 6 bases at J, leaving 7 bases unmatched. The CDR3 runs to 13 residues. Looked up from germline, CDR1 is PRHDT and CDR2 is FYEKMQ (reference sequence). In DNA, the CDR3 is TGTGCCAGCAGCCTGAACAGGGGAAGCGAGCAGTACTTC. Amino acid sequence: CASSLNRGSEQYF.

CDR3 sequence: CATSLPGQVLSGNTIYF. The DNA of the CDR3 is TGTGCCACCAGCTTACCGGGACAGGTCCTCTCTGGAAACACCATATATTTT. V usage is TRBV15 and J usage is TRBJ1-3; the match to TRBD1 covers 8 bases. With V trimmed by 5 bases and J by 0 bases, 9 bases remained unmatched. Germline V gene lookup returns CDR1 LNHNV and CDR2 YYDKDF (reference sequence). CDR3 size: 17 residues.

This clone occurred a few times. The rearrangement links TRBV28 to TRBJ2-7; D may be TRBD1 (6 bases). Trimming removed 6 bases from V and 4 bases from J, with 16 bases in between. The CDR3 is made up of 14 amino acids. The germline V gene encodes CDR1 MDHEN and CDR2 SYDVKM. The CDR3 loop reads CASRSPRGYYEQYF. The CDR3 nucleotides are TGTGCCAGCAGATCCCCCAGGGGCTATTACGAGCAGTACTTC.

This sequence joins TRBV7-9 and TRBJ2-1; 7 nucleotides line up with TRBD2. V was pared by 3 bases and J by 1 base, with 3 bases of the junction left unmatched. The CDR3 totals 15 residues. Germline V gene lookup returns CDR1 SEHNR and CDR2 FQNEAQ (reference sequence). The CDR3 DNA is TGTGCCAGCAGCTTCGCTAGCGGTTCCTACAATGAGCAGTTCTTC. This gives the protein CASSFASGSYNEQFF.

This clone turned up a few times. The chain uses TRBV5-6 and TRBJ2-5; D may be TRBD1 (5 bases). The CDR3 covers 13 residues. Germline lookup yields CDR1 SGHDT and CDR2 YYEEEE. V lost 4 bases to trimming and J lost 0 bases, with 7 bases between them. The CDR3 DNA is TGTGCCAGCAGCCTGACAGACCAAGAGACCCAGTACTTC. Translated: CASSLTDQETQYF.